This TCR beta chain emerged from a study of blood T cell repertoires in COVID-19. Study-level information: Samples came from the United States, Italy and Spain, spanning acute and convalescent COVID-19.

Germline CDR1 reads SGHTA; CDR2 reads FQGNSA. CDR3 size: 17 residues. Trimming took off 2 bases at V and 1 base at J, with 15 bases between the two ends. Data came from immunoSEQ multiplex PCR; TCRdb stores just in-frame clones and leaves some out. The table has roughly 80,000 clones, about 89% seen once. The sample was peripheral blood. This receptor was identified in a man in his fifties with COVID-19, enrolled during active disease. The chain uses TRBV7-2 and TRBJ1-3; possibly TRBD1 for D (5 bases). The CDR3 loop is CASSLNSGGGSGNTIYF. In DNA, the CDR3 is TGTGCCAGCAGCTTAAATTCCGGGGGGGGATCTGGAAACACCATATATTTT.